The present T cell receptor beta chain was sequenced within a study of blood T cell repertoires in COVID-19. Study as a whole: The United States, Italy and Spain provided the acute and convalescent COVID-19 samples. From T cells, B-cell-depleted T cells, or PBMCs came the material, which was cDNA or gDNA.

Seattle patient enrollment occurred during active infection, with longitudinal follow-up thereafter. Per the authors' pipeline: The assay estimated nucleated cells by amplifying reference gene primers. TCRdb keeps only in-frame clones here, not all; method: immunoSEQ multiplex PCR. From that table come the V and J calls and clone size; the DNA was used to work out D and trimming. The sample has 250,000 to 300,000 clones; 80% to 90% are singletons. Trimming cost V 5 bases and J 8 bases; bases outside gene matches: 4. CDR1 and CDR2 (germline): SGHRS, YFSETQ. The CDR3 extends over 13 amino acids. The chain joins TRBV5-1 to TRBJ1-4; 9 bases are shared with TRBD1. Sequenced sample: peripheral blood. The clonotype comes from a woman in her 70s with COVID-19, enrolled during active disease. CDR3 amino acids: CASRRTGDEKLFF. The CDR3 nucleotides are TGCGCCAGCAGACGGACAGGGGACGAAAAACTGTTTTTT.